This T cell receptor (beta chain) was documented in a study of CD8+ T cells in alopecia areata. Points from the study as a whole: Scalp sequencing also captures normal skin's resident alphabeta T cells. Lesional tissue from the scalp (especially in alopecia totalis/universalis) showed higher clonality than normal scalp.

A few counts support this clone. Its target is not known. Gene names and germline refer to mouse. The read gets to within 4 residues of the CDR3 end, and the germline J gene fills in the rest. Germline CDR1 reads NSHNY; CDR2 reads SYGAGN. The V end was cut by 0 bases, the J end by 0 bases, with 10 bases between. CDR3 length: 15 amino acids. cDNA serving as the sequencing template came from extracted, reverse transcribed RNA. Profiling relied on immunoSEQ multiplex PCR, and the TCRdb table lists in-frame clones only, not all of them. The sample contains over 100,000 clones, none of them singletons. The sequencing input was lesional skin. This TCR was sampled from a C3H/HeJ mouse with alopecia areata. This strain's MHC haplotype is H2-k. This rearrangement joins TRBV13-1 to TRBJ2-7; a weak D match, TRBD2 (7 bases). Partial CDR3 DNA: TGTGCCAGCAGTGATGGGGGGGCTATCTCCTAT. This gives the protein CASSDGGAISY. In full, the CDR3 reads CASSDGGAISYEQYF.